This T cell receptor beta chain was sequenced during a study of blood T cell repertoires in COVID-19. Study-level background: The United States, Italy and Spain supplied acute and convalescent COVID-19 samples.

The germline V gene encodes CDR1 SGDLS and CDR2 YYNGEE. V shed 1 base, J shed 2 bases, and the junction held 9 bases outside the gene matches. The CDR3 runs 16 residues. Authors' processing steps: Reference gene primer amplification yielded estimated nucleated cell counts. Sequenced by immunoSEQ multiplex PCR; TCRdb stores in-frame clones only, minus some. V and J calls and clone size are copied from that table; D and trimming were computed from the DNA. This sample carries about 150,000 clones, around 84% of them seen once, and the ten largest clones take less than 2.5%. The gene calls are TRBV9 and TRBJ2-7; 7 nucleotides line up with TRBD2. The clonotype was recovered from a man in his sixties or seventies with acute or convalescent COVID-19. Sequencing was carried out using peripheral blood. CDR3 DNA: TGTGCCAGCAGCGTAAGACCTACTAGCGAAGCCTACGAGCAGTACTTC. It translates to CASSVRPTSEAYEQYF.